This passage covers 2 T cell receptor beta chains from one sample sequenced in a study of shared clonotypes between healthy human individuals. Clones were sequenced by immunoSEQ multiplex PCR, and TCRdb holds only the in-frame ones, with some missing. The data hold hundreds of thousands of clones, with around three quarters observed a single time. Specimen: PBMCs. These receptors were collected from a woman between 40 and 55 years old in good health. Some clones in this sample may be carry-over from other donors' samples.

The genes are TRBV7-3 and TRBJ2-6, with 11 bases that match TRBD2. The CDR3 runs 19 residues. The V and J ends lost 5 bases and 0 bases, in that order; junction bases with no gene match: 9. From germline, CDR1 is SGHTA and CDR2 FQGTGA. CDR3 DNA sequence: TGTGCCAGCAGCCCGTTACCGGGACTAGCGGCCTCTGGGGCCAACGTCCTGACTTTC. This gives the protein CASSPLPGLAASGANVLTF.

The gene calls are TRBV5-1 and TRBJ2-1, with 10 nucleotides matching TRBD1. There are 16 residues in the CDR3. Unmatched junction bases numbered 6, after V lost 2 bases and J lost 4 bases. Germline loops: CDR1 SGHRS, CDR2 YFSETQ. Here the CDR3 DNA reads TGCGCCAGCAGCTTCCTCCCGGGACAGGGGTACAATGAGCAGTTCTTC. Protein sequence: CASSFLPGQGYNEQFF.